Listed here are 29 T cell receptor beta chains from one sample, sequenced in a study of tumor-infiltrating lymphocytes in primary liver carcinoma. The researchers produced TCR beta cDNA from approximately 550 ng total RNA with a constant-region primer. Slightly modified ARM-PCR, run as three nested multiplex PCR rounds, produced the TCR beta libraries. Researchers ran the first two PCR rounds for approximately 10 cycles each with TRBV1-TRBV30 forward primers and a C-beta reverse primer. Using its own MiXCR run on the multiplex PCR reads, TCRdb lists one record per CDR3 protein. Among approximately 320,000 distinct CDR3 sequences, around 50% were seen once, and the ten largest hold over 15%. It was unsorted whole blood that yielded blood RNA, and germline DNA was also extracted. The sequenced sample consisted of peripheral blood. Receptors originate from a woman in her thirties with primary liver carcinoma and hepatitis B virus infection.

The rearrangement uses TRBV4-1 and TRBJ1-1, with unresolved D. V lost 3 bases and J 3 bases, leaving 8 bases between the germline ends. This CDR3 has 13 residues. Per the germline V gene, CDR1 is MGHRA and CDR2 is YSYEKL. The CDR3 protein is CASSHYKDTEAFF. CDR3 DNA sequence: TGCGCCAGCAGCCACTACAAGGACACTGAAGCTTTCTTT.

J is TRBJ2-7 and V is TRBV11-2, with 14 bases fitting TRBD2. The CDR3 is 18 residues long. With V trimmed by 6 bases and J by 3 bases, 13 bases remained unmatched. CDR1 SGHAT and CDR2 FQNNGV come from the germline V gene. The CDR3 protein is CASRYEGLAGDADYEQYF. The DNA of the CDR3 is TGTGCCAGCAGATACGAGGGACTAGCGGGAGACGCGGACTACGAGCAGTACTTC.

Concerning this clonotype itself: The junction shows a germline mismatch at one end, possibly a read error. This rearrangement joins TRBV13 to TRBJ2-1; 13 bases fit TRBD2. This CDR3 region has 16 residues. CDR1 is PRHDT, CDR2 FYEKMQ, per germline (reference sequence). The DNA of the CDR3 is TGTGCCAGCAGCATAGGGACTAGCGGGGCCTACAACAAGCAGTTCTTC. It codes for CASSIGTSGAYNKQFF.

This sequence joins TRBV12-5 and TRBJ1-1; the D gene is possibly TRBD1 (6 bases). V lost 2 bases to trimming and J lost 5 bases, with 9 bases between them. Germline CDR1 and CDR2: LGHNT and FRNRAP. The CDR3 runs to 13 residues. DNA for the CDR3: TGTGCTAGTGGTTTGCAAGGGGGTACTGAAGCTTTCTTT. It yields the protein CASGLQGGTEAFF.

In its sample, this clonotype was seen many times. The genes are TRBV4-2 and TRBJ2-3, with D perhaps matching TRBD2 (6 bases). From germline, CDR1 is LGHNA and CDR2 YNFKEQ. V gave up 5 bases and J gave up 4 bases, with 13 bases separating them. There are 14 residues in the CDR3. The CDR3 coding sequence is TGTGCCAGCAGCACCCGACTAGTGGCAGATACGCAGTATTTT. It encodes CASSTRLVADTQYF.

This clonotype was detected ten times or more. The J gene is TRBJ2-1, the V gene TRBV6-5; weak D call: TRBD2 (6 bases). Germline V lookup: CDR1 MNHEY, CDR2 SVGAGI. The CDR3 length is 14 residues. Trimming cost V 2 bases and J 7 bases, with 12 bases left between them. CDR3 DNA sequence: TGTGCCAGCAGTTACGGAGGGAAGGGAAATGAGCAGTTCTTC. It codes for CASSYGGKGNEQFF.

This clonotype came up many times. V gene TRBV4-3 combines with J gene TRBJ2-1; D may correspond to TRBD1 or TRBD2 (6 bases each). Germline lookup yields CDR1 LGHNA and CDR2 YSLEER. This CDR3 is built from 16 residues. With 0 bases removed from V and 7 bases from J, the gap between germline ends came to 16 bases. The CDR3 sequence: CASSQDPYSGQNEQFF. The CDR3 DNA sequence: TGCGCCAGCAGCCAAGACCCTTATAGCGGACAGAATGAGCAGTTCTTC.

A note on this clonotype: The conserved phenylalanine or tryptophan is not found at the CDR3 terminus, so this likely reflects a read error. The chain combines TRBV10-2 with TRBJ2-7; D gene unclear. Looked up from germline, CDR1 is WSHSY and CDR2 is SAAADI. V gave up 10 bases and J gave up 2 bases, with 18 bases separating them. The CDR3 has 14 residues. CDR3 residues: CATLVQERTYEQYL. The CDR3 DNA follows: TGCGCCACCCTAGTGCAGGAGAGAACCTACGAGCAGTACCTC.

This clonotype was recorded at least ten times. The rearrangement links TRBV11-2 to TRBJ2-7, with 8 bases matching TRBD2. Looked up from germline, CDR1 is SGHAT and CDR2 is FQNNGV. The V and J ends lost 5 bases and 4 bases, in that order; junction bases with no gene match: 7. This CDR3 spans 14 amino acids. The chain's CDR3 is CASSLFERGYEQYF. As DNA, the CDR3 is TGTGCCAGCAGCCTCTTTGAGCGGGGGTACGAGCAGTACTTC.

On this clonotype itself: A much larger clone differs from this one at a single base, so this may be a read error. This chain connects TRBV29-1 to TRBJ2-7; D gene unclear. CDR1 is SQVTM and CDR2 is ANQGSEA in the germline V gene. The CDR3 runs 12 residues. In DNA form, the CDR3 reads TGCAGCGTTGCAAGCGACTCCTTCGAGCAGTACTTC. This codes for CSVASDSFEQYF.

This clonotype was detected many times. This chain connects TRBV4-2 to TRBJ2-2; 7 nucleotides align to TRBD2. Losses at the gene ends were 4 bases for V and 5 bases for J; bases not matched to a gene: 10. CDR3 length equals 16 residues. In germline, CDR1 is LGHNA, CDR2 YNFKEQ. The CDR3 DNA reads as TGTGCCAGCAGCCCCCAATCTAGCGGACGTACCGGGGAGCTGTTTTTT. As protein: CASSPQSSGRTGELFF.

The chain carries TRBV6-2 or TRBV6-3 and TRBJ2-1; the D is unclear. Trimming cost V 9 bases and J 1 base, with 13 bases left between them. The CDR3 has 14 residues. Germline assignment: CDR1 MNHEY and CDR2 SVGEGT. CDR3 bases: TGTGCCAGAATGAGGCCGCTGTCCTACAATGAGCAGTTCTTC. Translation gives CARMRPLSYNEQFF.

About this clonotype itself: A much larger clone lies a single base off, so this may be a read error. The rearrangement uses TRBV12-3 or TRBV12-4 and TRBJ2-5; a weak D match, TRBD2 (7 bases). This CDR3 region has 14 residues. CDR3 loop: CDSSLRGRQETQYF. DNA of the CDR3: TGTGACAGCAGTTTGCGGGGGCGCCAAGAGACCCAGTACTTC.

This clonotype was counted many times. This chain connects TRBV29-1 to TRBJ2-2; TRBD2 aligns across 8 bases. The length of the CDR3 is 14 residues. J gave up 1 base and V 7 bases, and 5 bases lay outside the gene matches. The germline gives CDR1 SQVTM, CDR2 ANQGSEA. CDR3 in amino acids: CSAMREVNTGELFF. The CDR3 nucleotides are TGCAGCGCTATGCGGGAGGTGAACACCGGGGAGCTGTTTTTT.

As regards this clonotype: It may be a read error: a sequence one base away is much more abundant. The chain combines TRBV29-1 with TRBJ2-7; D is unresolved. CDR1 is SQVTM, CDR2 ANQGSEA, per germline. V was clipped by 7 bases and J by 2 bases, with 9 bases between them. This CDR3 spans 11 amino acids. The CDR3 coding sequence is TGCAGCGGGGCTACGGCCTACGAGCAGTACTTC. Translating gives CSGATAYEQYF.

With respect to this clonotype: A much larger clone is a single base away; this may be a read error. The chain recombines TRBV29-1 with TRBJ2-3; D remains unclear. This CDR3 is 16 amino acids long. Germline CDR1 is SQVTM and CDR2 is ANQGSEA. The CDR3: CSVKIQSDYSTDTQYF. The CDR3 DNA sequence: TGCAGTGTTAAGATTCAGTCCGATTATTCCACAGATACGCAGTATTTT.

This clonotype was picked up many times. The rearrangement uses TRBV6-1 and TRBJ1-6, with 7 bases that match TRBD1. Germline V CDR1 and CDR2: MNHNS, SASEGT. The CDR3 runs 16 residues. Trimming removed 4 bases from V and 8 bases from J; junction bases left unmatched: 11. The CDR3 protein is CASSGGMGQRHSPLHF. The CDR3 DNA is TGTGCCAGCAGTGGGGGGATGGGACAGAGGCATTCACCCCTCCACTTT.

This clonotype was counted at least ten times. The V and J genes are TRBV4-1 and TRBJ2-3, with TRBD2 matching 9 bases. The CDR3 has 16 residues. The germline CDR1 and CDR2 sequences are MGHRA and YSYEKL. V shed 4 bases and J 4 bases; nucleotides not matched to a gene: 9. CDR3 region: CASSPRSGRSADTQYF. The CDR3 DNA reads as TGCGCCAGCAGCCCTCGTAGCGGGAGAAGCGCAGATACGCAGTATTTT.

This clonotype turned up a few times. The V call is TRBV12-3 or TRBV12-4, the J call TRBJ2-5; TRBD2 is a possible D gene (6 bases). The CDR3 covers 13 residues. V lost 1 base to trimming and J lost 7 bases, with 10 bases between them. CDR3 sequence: CASSLGLDGTQYF. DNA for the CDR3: TGTGCCAGCAGTTTAGGACTAGATGGGACCCAGTACTTC.

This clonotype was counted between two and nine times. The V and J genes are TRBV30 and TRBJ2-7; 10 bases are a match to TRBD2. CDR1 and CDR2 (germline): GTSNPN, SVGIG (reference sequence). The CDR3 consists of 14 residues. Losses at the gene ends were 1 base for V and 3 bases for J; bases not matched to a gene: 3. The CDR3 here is CAWSDRLAGYEQYF. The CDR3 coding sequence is TGTGCCTGGAGTGACCGACTAGCGGGCTACGAGCAGTACTTC.

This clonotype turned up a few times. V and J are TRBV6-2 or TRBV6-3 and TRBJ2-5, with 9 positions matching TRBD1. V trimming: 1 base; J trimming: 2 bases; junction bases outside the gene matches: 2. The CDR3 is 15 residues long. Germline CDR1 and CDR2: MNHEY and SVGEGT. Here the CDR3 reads CASSYWDRAQETQYF. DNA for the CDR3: TGTGCCAGCAGTTACTGGGACAGGGCTCAAGAGACCCAGTACTTC.

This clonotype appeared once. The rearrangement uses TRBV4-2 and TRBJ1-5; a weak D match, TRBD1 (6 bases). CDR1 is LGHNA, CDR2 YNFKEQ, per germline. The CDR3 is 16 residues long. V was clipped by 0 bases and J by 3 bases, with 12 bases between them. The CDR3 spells CASSQDDRGVNQPQHF. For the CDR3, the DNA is TGTGCCAGCAGCCAAGATGATAGGGGGGTCAATCAGCCCCAGCATTTT.

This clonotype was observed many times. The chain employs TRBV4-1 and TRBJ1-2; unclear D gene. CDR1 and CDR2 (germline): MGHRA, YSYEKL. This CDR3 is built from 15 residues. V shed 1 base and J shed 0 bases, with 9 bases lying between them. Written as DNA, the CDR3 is TGCGCCAGCAGCCAAGTGGCAGCAACTAACTATGGCTACACCTTC. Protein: CASSQVAATNYGYTF.

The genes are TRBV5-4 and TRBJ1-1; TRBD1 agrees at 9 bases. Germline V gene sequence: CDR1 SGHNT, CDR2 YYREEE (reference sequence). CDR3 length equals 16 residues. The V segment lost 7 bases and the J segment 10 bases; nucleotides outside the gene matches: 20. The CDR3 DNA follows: TGTGCCAGCCTAACAGAAGAGGGGACAGGGATCTCCACAGCTTTCTTT. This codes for CASLTEEGTGISTAFF. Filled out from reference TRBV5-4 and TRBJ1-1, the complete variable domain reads ETGVTQSPTHLIKTRGQQVTLRCSSQSGHNTVSWYQQALGQGPQFIFQYYREEENGRGNFPPRFSGLQFPNYSSELNVNALELDDSALYLCASLTEEGTGISTAFFGQGTRLTVV.

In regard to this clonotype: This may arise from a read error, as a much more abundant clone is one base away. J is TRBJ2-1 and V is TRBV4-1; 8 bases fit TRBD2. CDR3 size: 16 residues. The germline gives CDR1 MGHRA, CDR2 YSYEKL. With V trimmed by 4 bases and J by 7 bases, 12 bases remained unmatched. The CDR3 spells CASSPRTSWRNNEQFF. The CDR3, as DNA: TGCGCCAGCAGCCCGCGGACTAGCTGGAGGAATAATGAGCAGTTCTTC.

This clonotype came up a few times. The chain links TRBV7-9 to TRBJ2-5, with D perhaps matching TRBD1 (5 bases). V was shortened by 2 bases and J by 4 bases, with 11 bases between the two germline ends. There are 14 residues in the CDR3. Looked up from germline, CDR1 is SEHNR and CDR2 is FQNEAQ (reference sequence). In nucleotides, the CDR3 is TGTGCCAGCAGCTTACACGGACACGCAGAGACCCAGTACTTC. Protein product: CASSLHGHAETQYF.

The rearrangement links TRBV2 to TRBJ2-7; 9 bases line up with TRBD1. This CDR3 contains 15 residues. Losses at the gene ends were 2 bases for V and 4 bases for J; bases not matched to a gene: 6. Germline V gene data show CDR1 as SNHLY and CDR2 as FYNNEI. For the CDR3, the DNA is TGTGCCAGCAGTGAACTAGGGACAGGGCCGTACGAGCAGTACTTC. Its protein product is CASSELGTGPYEQYF.

This CDR3 is CASRTANEKLFF. The CDR3 coding sequence is TGTGCCAGCAGAACAGCGAATGAAAAACTGTTTTTT. The rearrangement uses TRBV6-2 or TRBV6-3 and TRBJ1-4; D remains ambiguous. The V end lost 6 bases, the J end lost 5 bases, and 7 bases lay between the germline ends. This CDR3 spans 12 amino acids. Germline V lookup: CDR1 MNHEY, CDR2 SVGEGT.

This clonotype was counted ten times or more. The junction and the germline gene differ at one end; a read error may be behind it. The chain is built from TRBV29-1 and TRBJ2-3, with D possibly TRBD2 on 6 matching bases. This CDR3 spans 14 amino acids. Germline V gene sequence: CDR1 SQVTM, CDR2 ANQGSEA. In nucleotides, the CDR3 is TGCAGCGTAGAAGTTGAGCGGGGCACAGATACGCAGTATTTT. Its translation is CSVEVERGTDTQYF.